The 3 T cell receptor beta chains given below trace back to one sample, sequenced in a study of T cell responses to AZD1222 COVID-19 vaccine (dated by TCRdb to the early 2020s). Receptor libraries were prepared by the immunoSEQ multiplex PCR assay. Here the immuneACCESS table is served through TCRdb, limited to in-frame sequences with V and J called. Missing clones are a known gap in these copies; in checked studies unresolved V genes cover under half, and the rest lacks a known reason. The sample records some 84,000 clones, 75% to 90% of which are singletons. Of the sample, about 12% is held by the ten largest clones. The sample's time point label, in plain terms: about 28 days (+/-7) after the second vaccine dose. Specimen: peripheral blood, collected 28 days after the second AZD1222 dose. The receptors here all came from an adult who received the AZD1222 COVID-19 vaccine.

The sample holds one count of this clone. The rearrangement joins TRBV7-2 to TRBJ1-1; no clear D gene. The CDR3 covers 14 residues. The V gene lost 3 bases and the J gene lost 0 bases, with 8 bases spanning the gap. Per the germline V gene, CDR1 is SGHTA and CDR2 is FQGNSA. This chain's CDR3 is CASSLLEVNTEAFF. The CDR3 DNA sequence: TGTGCCAGCAGCTTGCTCGAAGTGAACACTGAAGCTTTCTTT.

This clone has just one count. The chain has TRBV28 and TRBJ2-5, with 9 bases matching TRBD2. The germline gives CDR1 MDHEN, CDR2 SYDVKM. The CDR3 has 15 amino acids. V gave up 5 bases and J gave up 3 bases; unmatched junction bases: 7. The CDR3 region has the DNA TGTGCCAGCAGTGAAAGCGGGAGGCTGAAAGAGACCCAGTACTTC. Protein: CASSESGRLKETQYF.

The chain combines TRBV5-4 with TRBJ1-2, with 7 positions matching TRBD1. The V segment lost 1 base and the J segment 9 bases; nucleotides outside the gene matches: 15. This CDR3 is built from 16 residues. Germline-derived CDR1 and CDR2 are SGHNT and YYREEE (reference sequence). CDR3 loop: CASSLFNRGGRVRYTF. CDR3 nucleotide sequence: TGTGCCAGCAGCTTGTTTAACCGAGGGGGCCGGGTCCGCTACACCTTC. Together with reference TRBV5-4 and TRBJ1-2, the CDR3 gives the full variable domain: ETGVTQSPTHLIKTRGQQVTLRCSSQSGHNTVSWYQQALGQGPQFIFQYYREEENGRGNFPPRFSGLQFPNYSSELNVNALELDDSALYLCASSLFNRGGRVRYTFGSGTRLTVV.